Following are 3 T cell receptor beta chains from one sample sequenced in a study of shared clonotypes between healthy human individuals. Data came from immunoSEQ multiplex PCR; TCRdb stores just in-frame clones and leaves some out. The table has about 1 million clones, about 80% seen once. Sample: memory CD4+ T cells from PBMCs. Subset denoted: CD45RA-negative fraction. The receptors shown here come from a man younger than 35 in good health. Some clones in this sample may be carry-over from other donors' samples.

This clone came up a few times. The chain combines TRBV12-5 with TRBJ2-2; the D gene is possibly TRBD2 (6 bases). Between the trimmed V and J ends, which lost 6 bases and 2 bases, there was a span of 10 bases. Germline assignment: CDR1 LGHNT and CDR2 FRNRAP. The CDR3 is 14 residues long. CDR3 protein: CASGMGLNTGELFF. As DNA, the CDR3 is TGTGCTAGTGGCATGGGACTTAACACCGGGGAGCTGTTTTTT.

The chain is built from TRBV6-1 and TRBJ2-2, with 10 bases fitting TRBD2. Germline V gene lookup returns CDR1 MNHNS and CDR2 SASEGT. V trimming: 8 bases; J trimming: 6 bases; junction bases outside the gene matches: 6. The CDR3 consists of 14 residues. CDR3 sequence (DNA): TGTGCCAGCCTCCTAGCGGGAGCCCCCGGGGAGCTGTTTTTT. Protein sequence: CASLLAGAPGELFF.

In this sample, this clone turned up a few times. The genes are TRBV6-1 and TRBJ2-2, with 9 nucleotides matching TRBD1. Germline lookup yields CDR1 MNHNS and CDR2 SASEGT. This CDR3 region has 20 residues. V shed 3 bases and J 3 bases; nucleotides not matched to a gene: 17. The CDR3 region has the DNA TGTGCCAGCAGTGATCGGACCCTAGACTTTTGGACAGGGGACACCGGGGAGCTGTTTTTT. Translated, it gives CASSDRTLDFWTGDTGELFF.